Below, 30 T cell receptor beta chains from the same sample are listed, as sequenced in a study of T cell clonality in common variable immunodeficiency. The repertoire was sequenced with immunoSEQ multiplex PCR; TCRdb's copy has only in-frame clones and lacks some. The record shows about 40,000 clones for this sample, with no singletons present. Sample: peripheral blood mononuclear cells. These receptors all come from a person between 18 and 75 years old in good health.

This clone appeared a few times. The sequence runs out 3 residues before the end of the CDR3; the remainder is reconstructed from the germline J gene. J is TRBJ1-4 and V is TRBV20-1, with D tentatively TRBD1 (5 bases). This CDR3 is built from 14 residues. V lost 3 bases and J 4 bases, leaving 12 bases between the germline ends. Germline lookup yields CDR1 DFQATT and CDR2 SNEGSKA (reference sequence). This CDR3 reads CSARRGGFNEKLFF. The DNA read from the CDR3 is TGCAGTGCTAGGCGGGGGGGGTTTAATGAAAAA.

This clone was seen many times. The CDR3 end falls 3 residues outside the read, so it is completed with the germline J gene. The V call is TRBV2, the J call TRBJ1-1; 7 nucleotides match TRBD1. V shed 8 bases and J 1 base; nucleotides not matched to a gene: 10. The CDR3 totals 15 residues. The germline CDR1 and CDR2 sequences are SNHLY and FYNNEI. The CDR3 protein is CASLFTGTANTEAFF. CDR3 DNA, as far as it was read: TGTGCCAGCCTATTTACCGGGACAGCGAACACTGAA.

This clone was picked up a small number of times. The sequenced CDR3 bases are TGTGCCAGCAGCTTAGCAGCGGAGGCCCACAATGAG. Protein: CASSLAAEAHNE. The CDR3 as a whole reads CASSLAAEAHNEQFF. V is TRBV11-3 and J is TRBJ2-1; perhaps TRBD2 as D (5 bases). The read ends 3 residues early relative to the CDR3; the germline J gene fills the gap. The V gene's germline CDR1 is SGHNT and CDR2 YENEEA. The length of the CDR3 is 15 residues. Trimming shortened V by 1 base and J by 5 bases, and 12 bases separated the two germline ends.

The table lists this clone with many counts. The CDR3 sequence is CAWAGQGHGNTIYF. CDR3 DNA, as far as it was read: TGTGCCTGGGCGGGACAGGGGCACGGAAACACC. The chain recombines TRBV30 with TRBJ1-3; 10 positions match TRBD1. The read ends 3 residues before the CDR3 terminus; that terminus is restored from the germline J gene. The CDR3 length is 14 residues. The germline gives CDR1 GTSNPN, CDR2 SVGIG (reference sequence). V lost 5 bases and J lost 4; bases outside the gene matches: 5.

This clone was counted at least ten times. The CDR3 end lies 3 residues beyond the end of the read and is filled in from the germline J gene. The chain recombines TRBV5-4 with TRBJ1-1, with D tentatively TRBD1 (6 bases). The germline V gene encodes CDR1 SGHNT and CDR2 YYREEE (reference sequence). V lost 7 bases to trimming and J lost 1 base, with 17 bases between them. CDR3 length equals 15 residues. CDR3 DNA, as far as it was read: TGTGCCAGCGGCGGGCAGGGGTCACCGAACACTGAA. Translating gives CASGGQGSPNTE. The CDR3 reads in full as CASGGQGSPNTEAFF.

This clone was detected ten times or more. The read falls 3 residues short of the CDR3 end, and the missing part is taken from the germline J gene. V and J are TRBV29-1 and TRBJ2-2, with 10 nucleotides matching TRBD1. V was pared by 2 bases and J by 5 bases, with 2 bases of the junction left unmatched. The germline CDR1 and CDR2 sequences are SQVTM and ANQGSEA. The CDR3 totals 14 residues. Here the CDR3 reads CSVERTGGTGELFF. The CDR3 DNA, read in part, is TGCAGCGTTGAAAGGACAGGGGGGACCGGGGAG.

This clone was recorded at least ten times. The sequenced fragment ends 3 residues before the CDR3 boundary, so the rest is inferred from the germline J gene. The chain uses TRBV13 and TRBJ2-7; 12 nucleotides agree with TRBD2. J gave up 0 bases and V 5 bases, and 5 bases lay outside the gene matches. Per the germline V gene, CDR1 is PRHDT and CDR2 is FYEKMQ (reference sequence). The CDR3 consists of 16 residues. This chain's CDR3 is CASSRGLAGSSYEQYF. The sequenced CDR3 bases are TGTGCCAGCAGCCGCGGACTAGCGGGAAGCTCCTACGAG.

This clone was picked up many times. Read data end 3 residues before the CDR3 end; the end is taken from the germline J gene. The chain recombines TRBV30 with TRBJ2-3, with TRBD1 matching 7 bases. The CDR3 runs 15 residues. Germline V gene data show CDR1 as GTSNPN and CDR2 as SVGIG (reference sequence). The J segment lost 1 base and the V segment lost 3 bases, leaving 7 bases of the junction unmatched. The part of the CDR3 DNA that was read is TGTGCCTGGAGGGACCGGACAGGTCGCACAGATACG. Its protein is CAWRDRTGRTDT. The CDR3 reads in full as CAWRDRTGRTDTQYF. The entire variable domain, with the rest obtained from reference TRBV30 and TRBJ2-3, is as follows: SQTIHQWPATLVQPVGSPLSLECTVEGTSNPNLYWYRQAAGRGLQLLFYSVGIGQISSEVPQNLSASRPQDRQFILSSKKLLLSDSGFYLCAWRDRTGRTDTQYFGPGTRLTVL.

This clone came up many times. The CDR3 reads CASKADSTDTQYF. CDR3 DNA, as far as it was read: TGCGCCAGCAAAGCGGATAGCACAGATACG. The V call is TRBV5-1, the J call TRBJ2-3, with D perhaps matching TRBD2 (5 bases). With the read ending 3 residues before the CDR3 end, the germline J gene is used to fill in that end. Germline V gives CDR1 SGHRS, CDR2 YFSETQ. The CDR3 loop spans 13 amino acids. Trimming shortened V by 6 bases and J by 0 bases, and 8 bases separated the two germline ends.

This clone appeared many times. The CDR3 end is not reached by the read, which stops 3 residues before it; the germline J gene fills it in. The chain carries TRBV30 and TRBJ2-2; D perhaps matches TRBD1 (6 bases). The V and J ends lost 5 bases and 2 bases respectively, with 9 bases between them. Looked up from germline, CDR1 is GTSNPN and CDR2 is SVGIG (reference sequence). The length of the CDR3 is 13 residues. The CDR3 sequence: CAWQGINTGELFF. Partial CDR3 DNA: TGTGCCTGGCAGGGGATCAACACCGGGGAG.

This clone was observed at least ten times. Coverage ceases 3 residues before the CDR3 finishes, and the germline J gene fills in the end. The V gene is TRBV6-1, the J gene TRBJ2-1; a possible D gene is TRBD2 (6 bases). Germline V lookup: CDR1 MNHNS, CDR2 SASEGT. Trimming stripped 3 bases from V and 3 bases from J, with 12 bases between. CDR3 length equals 15 residues. CDR3: CASSEQVGLYNEQFF. The CDR3 bases that were read are TGTGCCAGCAGTGAGCAGGTGGGACTCTACAATGAG.

This clone has at least ten counts. Other nucleotide sequences from this sample produce the same CDR3. The CDR3 DNA, read in part, is TGTGCCAGCAGCCTAGTCGACAGGGACTTCACACCC. It specifies CASSLVDRDFTP. The full CDR3 protein reads CASSLVDRDFTPLHF. J is TRBJ1-6 and V is TRBV5-6, with 7 bases matching TRBD1. The read stops 3 residues short of the end of the CDR3; the missing end is completed from the germline J gene. The V segment lost 4 bases and the J segment 11 bases; nucleotides outside the gene matches: 12. The CDR3 totals 15 residues. CDR1 is SGHDT, CDR2 YYEEEE, per germline.

This clone has ten or more counts. Read sequence stops 3 residues before the CDR3 end, and the germline J gene provides the missing end. The genes are TRBV20-1 and TRBJ2-1, with 7 bases lining up with TRBD2. This CDR3 region has 15 residues. The trim removed 0 bases at V and 7 bases at J, leaving 9 bases unmatched. Germline V gene data show CDR1 as DFQATT and CDR2 as SNEGSKA (reference sequence). The CDR3 bases that were read are TGCAGTGCTAGAGACCCTATGACTAGCAAGAATGAG. Translation: CSARDPMTSKNE. The full-length CDR3 reads as CSARDPMTSKNEQFF.

This clone occurred many times. The read ends 3 residues before the CDR3 terminus; that terminus is restored from the germline J gene. V usage is TRBV13 and J usage is TRBJ1-1; 8 bases align to TRBD1. This CDR3 contains 14 residues. The V and J ends lost 5 bases and 1 base, in that order; junction bases with no gene match: 3. The germline V gene has CDR1 PRHDT and CDR2 FYEKMQ (reference sequence). CDR3 in amino acids: CASSPDRGNTEAFF. Partial CDR3 DNA: TGTGCCAGCAGCCCCGACAGGGGGAACACTGAA.

This clone appeared many times. The read is 3 residues too short to cover the CDR3 end, so that end is filled in from the germline J gene. The rearrangement links TRBV16 to TRBJ1-2; 7 bases line up with TRBD1. Germline-derived CDR1 and CDR2 are KGHSY and FQNENV. This CDR3 is 16 amino acids long. Losses at the gene ends were 0 bases for V and 7 bases for J; bases not matched to a gene: 11. The CDR3 bases that were read are TGTGCCAGCAGCCAATCAGGCGACAGGGAGGAGACTGGC. This translates into CASSQSGDREETG. The whole CDR3 region reads CASSQSGDREETGYTF.

Details on this clone: The CDR3 end falls 3 residues outside the read, so it is completed with the germline J gene. The J gene is TRBJ2-5, the V gene TRBV5-1, with 11 bases fitting TRBD1. Looked up from germline, CDR1 is SGHRS and CDR2 is YFSETQ. CDR3 size: 14 residues. Unmatched junction bases numbered 3, after V lost 4 bases and J lost 4 bases. This chain's CDR3 is CASSGQGARETQYF. The sequenced CDR3 bases are TGCGCCAGCAGCGGACAGGGGGCGAGAGAGACC. The whole variable domain, remainder taken from reference TRBV5-1 and TRBJ2-5, is KAGVTQTPRYLIKTRGQQVTLSCSPISGHRSVSWYQQTPGQGLQFLFEYFSETQRNKGNFPGRFSGRQFSNSRSEMNVSTLELGDSALYLCASSGQGARETQYFGPGTRLLVL.

This clone was counted at least ten times. Read data end 3 residues before the CDR3 end; the end is taken from the germline J gene. The V gene is TRBV29-1, the J gene TRBJ2-7; 7 bases fit TRBD1. This CDR3 region has 15 residues. Trimming took 7 bases from V and 2 from J; bases not matched to a gene: 14. Germline V lookup: CDR1 SQVTM, CDR2 ANQGSEA. The CDR3 bases that were read are TGCAGCGCTCTAGAACAGGGGAGTATTCCCTACGAG. It encodes CSALEQGSIPYE. The complete CDR3 reads CSALEQGSIPYEQYF.

There are many counts of this clone. CDR3 loop: CASTNSYRGRDSPLHF. Incomplete CDR3 DNA: TGTGCCAGTACCAACAGCTACAGGGGTAGGGATTCACCC. The rearrangement uses TRBV19 and TRBJ1-6; 7 bases line up with TRBD1. The CDR3 extends 3 residues past the end of the read, so its final part is completed from the germline J gene. Germline V gene data show CDR1 as LNHDA and CDR2 as SQIVND (reference sequence). Trimming took 7 bases from V and 8 from J; bases not matched to a gene: 14. This CDR3 comprises 16 residues.

On this clone itself: The read finishes 3 residues shy of the CDR3 end, and the germline J gene is used to complete it. This chain joins TRBV19 and TRBJ1-1, with 7 bases aligning to TRBD1. V trimming: 7 bases; J trimming: 2 bases; junction bases outside the gene matches: 10. The V gene's germline CDR1 is LNHDA and CDR2 SQIVND (reference sequence). The CDR3 has 15 amino acids. The CDR3 bases that were read are TGTGCCAGTACCATGGGGACAGTGAAAAACACTGAA. Its protein is CASTMGTVKNTE. In full, the CDR3 is CASTMGTVKNTEAFF. Full variable domain (rest looked up from reference TRBV19 and TRBJ1-1): DGGITQSPKYLFRKEGQNVTLSCEQNLNHDAMYWYRQDPGQGLRLIYYSQIVNDFQKGDIAEGYSVSREKKESFPLTVTSAQKNPTAFYLCASTMGTVKNTEAFFGQGTRLTVV.

This clone was recorded many times. The read finishes 3 residues shy of the CDR3 end, and the germline J gene is used to complete it. Other DNA sequences in this specimen translate into the identical CDR3. The chain has TRBV30 and TRBJ1-3, with 8 positions matching TRBD1. In germline, CDR1 is GTSNPN, CDR2 SVGIG (reference sequence). Unmatched junction bases numbered 3, after V lost 2 bases and J lost 0 bases. This CDR3 is built from 15 residues. CDR3 bases read: TGTGCCTGGAGTCAAGACAGGGGCTCTGGAAACACC. It yields the protein CAWSQDRGSGNT. The whole CDR3 sequence is CAWSQDRGSGNTIYF.

This clone was recorded at least ten times. The read falls 3 residues short of the CDR3 end, and the missing part is taken from the germline J gene. The V and J genes are TRBV7-6 and TRBJ2-3; 7 nucleotides align to TRBD1. The CDR3 sequence is 14 residues long. Germline V gene data show CDR1 as SGHVS and CDR2 as FNYEAQ. V was pared by 5 bases and J by 1 base, with 3 bases of the junction left unmatched. The covered CDR3 bases are TGTGCCAGCAGCCCTGGGACAGGCACAGATACG. Translation gives CASSPGTGTDT. The CDR3 in its entirety is CASSPGTGTDTQYF.

This clone was observed at least ten times. The read terminates 3 residues before the CDR3 end, so the remaining end is supplied by the germline J gene. The V gene is TRBV6-7, the J gene TRBJ2-7; tentative D call: TRBD1 (6 bases). TRBV6-7 is reported as an ORF; its role is uncertain. The V end lost 0 bases, the J end lost 1 base, and 13 bases lay between the germline ends. This CDR3 contains 16 residues. The sequenced part of the CDR3 DNA is TGTGCCAGCAGTTACTCTTCCCAGGGGACATCCTACGAG. Translating it yields CASSYSSQGTSYE. The full CDR3 sequence reads CASSYSSQGTSYEQYF.

This clone has a handful of counts. Its ends do not fully match the called genes, so a read error is possible. The CDR3 end falls 3 residues outside the read, so it is completed with the germline J gene. The chain links TRBV18 to TRBJ2-2, with D perhaps TRBD2 (6 bases). CDR1 is KGHSH and CDR2 is LQKENI in the germline V gene. This CDR3 has 17 residues. CDR3 DNA (partial): TGTGCCAGCTCACCACGGTGGACCGAAGATAACACCGGGGGG. Protein product: CASSPRWTEDNTGG. The full CDR3 sequence reads CASSPRWTEDNTGGLFF.

Details on this clone: The CDR3 end falls 3 residues outside the read, so it is completed with the germline J gene. The V call is TRBV18, the J call TRBJ2-5; 8 bases line up with TRBD2. CDR1 is KGHSH, CDR2 LQKENI, per germline. V lost 3 bases, J lost 4 bases, and 4 bases stayed unmatched. The CDR3 consists of 14 residues. CDR3 protein: CASSPGTRGETQYF. The sequenced CDR3 bases are TGTGCCAGCTCACCGGGGACTAGGGGAGAGACC.

This clone was seen at least ten times. The CDR3 is cut off 3 residues early in the read; its end comes from the germline J gene. The chain links TRBV20-1 to TRBJ2-5; TRBD1 is a possible D gene (6 bases). The CDR3 loop spans 13 amino acids. Trimming took 6 bases from V and 2 from J, leaving 13 bases between them. From germline, CDR1 is DFQATT and CDR2 SNEGSKA (reference sequence). CDR3 loop: CSAGTGKQETQYF. The sequenced CDR3 bases are TGCAGTGCCGGTACAGGGAAACAAGAGACC.

Comment on this clone: The CDR3 is cut off 3 residues early in the read; its end comes from the germline J gene. The chain employs TRBV30 and TRBJ1-2, with 9 bases aligning to TRBD1. Germline lookup yields CDR1 GTSNPN and CDR2 SVGIG (reference sequence). V lost 1 base to trimming and J lost 7 bases; unmatched junction nucleotides: 4. This CDR3 is built from 13 residues. CDR3 DNA, as far as it was read: TGTGCCTGGAGTGGACAGGGGGTAGGTGGC. Translating gives CAWSGQGVGG. The complete CDR3 protein is CAWSGQGVGGYTF.

This clone was observed a few times. Read data end 3 residues before the CDR3 end; the end is taken from the germline J gene. The chain joins TRBV19 to TRBJ2-2; D is possibly TRBD1 (6 bases). CDR3 length: 15 amino acids. Germline V lookup: CDR1 LNHDA, CDR2 SQIVND (reference sequence). The CDR3 bases that were read are TGTGCCAGTACCCTTCTTGGGGGCGCCGATGAAAAG. Amino acids: CASTLLGGADEK. The whole CDR3 is CASTLLGGADEKLFF.

This clone was picked up many times. The DNA ends 3 residues before the CDR3 does, and the rest of the CDR3 is filled in from the germline J gene. The chain recombines TRBV30 with TRBJ2-1, with D possibly matching TRBD2 (6 bases). The ends were cut back, 1 base at V and 6 bases at J, with 10 bases in the middle. The CDR3 consists of 13 residues. Per germline, CDR1 GTSNPN and CDR2 SVGIG (reference sequence). This CDR3 is CAWSEGRGNEQFF. Partial CDR3 DNA: TGTGCCTGGAGTGAAGGGCGGGGCAATGAG.

This clone was recorded many times. Here the CDR3 reads CASSLLAEPPYNEQFF. The DNA read from the CDR3 is TGTGCCAGCAGCTTACTAGCGGAGCCACCCTACAATGAG. The genes are TRBV13 and TRBJ2-1; 7 nucleotides match TRBD2. The CDR3 end is not reached by the read, which stops 3 residues before it; the germline J gene fills it in. Per the germline V gene, CDR1 is PRHDT and CDR2 is FYEKMQ (reference sequence). J gave up 2 bases and V 2 bases, and 6 bases lay outside the gene matches. This CDR3 is built from 16 residues.

This clone was detected many times. The sequenced fragment ends 3 residues before the CDR3 boundary, so the rest is inferred from the germline J gene. This chain connects TRBV5-1 to TRBJ2-7, with TRBD1 as a possible D gene (6 bases). CDR3 size: 12 residues. Germline assignment: CDR1 SGHRS and CDR2 YFSETQ. The V and J ends lost 5 bases and 5 bases respectively, with 11 bases between them. The CDR3 is CASRLDRNEQYF. The sequenced CDR3 bases are TGCGCCAGCAGGTTAGACAGGAACGAG.